These 31 T cell receptor beta chains were sequenced from one sample in a study of blood T cell repertoires in COVID-19. Assay: immunoSEQ multiplex PCR; the TCRdb copy retains only in-frame clones and omits some. Among around 240,000 clones listed, 65% to 90% were seen once. Sequencing was performed on peripheral blood. These receptors were collected from a woman aged 45-65 years with acute or convalescent COVID-19.

The chain is built from TRBV7-2 and TRBJ2-3; the D is unclear. Germline-derived CDR1 and CDR2 are SGHTA and FQGNSA. Trimming removed 1 base from V and 0 bases from J, with 8 bases in between. The CDR3 length is 15 residues. This chain's CDR3 is CASSLDMASTDTQYF. For the CDR3, the DNA is TGTGCCAGCAGCTTAGATATGGCCAGCACAGATACGCAGTATTTT.

The chain carries TRBV18 and TRBJ2-3; TRBD1 matches at 8 bases. The V and J ends lost 3 bases and 4 bases, in that order; junction bases with no gene match: 3. The CDR3 totals 14 residues. Germline V gives CDR1 KGHSH, CDR2 LQKENI. The CDR3 sequence: CASSPRTGPDTQYF. DNA of the CDR3: TGTGCCAGCTCACCCAGGACAGGGCCAGATACGCAGTATTTT.

The chain joins TRBV28 to TRBJ1-4; unclear D gene. The length of the CDR3 is 13 residues. Germline CDR1 and CDR2: MDHEN and SYDVKM. Trimming took off 10 bases at V and 5 bases at J, with 14 bases between the two ends. The CDR3 loop reads CATSGLSNEKLFF. The CDR3 region has the DNA TGTGCCACAAGCGGGCTGAGCAATGAAAAACTGTTTTTT.

The chain is built from TRBV18 and TRBJ2-7; 7 nucleotides line up with TRBD1. The trim removed 3 bases at V and 3 bases at J, leaving 11 bases unmatched. Germline V gene lookup returns CDR1 KGHSH and CDR2 LQKENI. This CDR3 spans 16 amino acids. In DNA, the CDR3 is TGTGCCAGCTCACCCCTACAGGGGCTCTCGGTCTACGAGCAGTACTTC. It encodes CASSPLQGLSVYEQYF.

This clone has only one observation. The V gene is TRBV2, the J gene TRBJ2-3, with TRBD2 matching over 8 bases. J lost 4 bases, V lost 8 bases, and 8 bases had no gene match. The length of the CDR3 is 14 residues. Germline CDR1 and CDR2: SNHLY and FYNNEI. The CDR3 DNA follows: TGTGCCAGCTTACCGGGACTAGGGGCAGATACGCAGTATTTT. This sequence encodes CASLPGLGADTQYF.

This chain uses TRBV7-9 with TRBJ1-1; D might be TRBD1 (6 bases). CDR1 SEHNR and CDR2 FQNEAQ come from the germline V gene (reference sequence). The CDR3 totals 14 residues. Trimming shortened V by 1 base and J by 4 bases, and 10 bases separated the two germline ends. The CDR3 sequence is CASSLVTGSTEAFF. Here the CDR3 DNA reads TGTGCCAGCAGCTTAGTTACAGGGTCCACTGAAGCTTTCTTT.

The chain links TRBV4-1 to TRBJ2-2; no definite D call. The CDR3 is 17 residues long. CDR1 is MGHRA, CDR2 YSYEKL, per germline. Trimming took 1 base from V and 5 from J, leaving 17 bases between them. The CDR3 DNA reads as TGCGCCAGCAGCCAAGTTGGGCTGGGCATCAGTACCGGGGAGCTGTTTTTT. It yields the protein CASSQVGLGISTGELFF.

V gene TRBV27 combines with J gene TRBJ1-5, with TRBD1 matching over 8 bases. The V and J ends lost 5 bases and 5 bases, in that order; junction bases with no gene match: 5. There are 14 residues in the CDR3. In germline, CDR1 is MNHEY, CDR2 SMNVEV (reference sequence). The CDR3 DNA is TGTGCCAGCAGTGTCGGACAGGGCCATCAGCCCCAGCATTTT. The encoded protein is CASSVGQGHQPQHF.

The V call is TRBV6-1, the J call TRBJ1-1; D gene uncertain. Germline assignment: CDR1 MNHNS and CDR2 SASEGT. V was shortened by 3 bases and J by 4 bases, with 9 bases between the two germline ends. This CDR3 is built from 13 residues. CDR3 DNA: TGTGCCAGCAGTGACGGGGAAATCACTGAAGCTTTCTTT. Translation gives CASSDGEITEAFF.

Worth noting for this clone: At one end the junction does not follow the germline gene, possibly because of a read error. The rearrangement uses TRBV2 and TRBJ2-7; possibly TRBD1 for D (5 bases). The germline CDR1 and CDR2 sequences are SNHLY and FYNNEI. The length of the CDR3 is 16 residues. CDR3 in DNA: TGTGCCAGCAGTGGTAAGACAGAAGGGTTGTTCGGTTTCCGGGACTTC. This translates into CASSGKTEGLFGFRDF.

J is TRBJ2-6 and V is TRBV5-1, with 7 positions matching TRBD1. Germline V CDR1 and CDR2: SGHRS, YFSETQ. V lost 4 bases and J lost 4; bases outside the gene matches: 5. This CDR3 has 15 amino acids. CDR3 nucleotides: TGCGCCAGCAGCGAGACAGGGCCAGGGGCCAACGTCCTGACTTTC. It codes for CASSETGPGANVLTF.

This clone showed up just a few times. CDR3 loop: CASSSAGTENQPQHF. As DNA, the CDR3 is TGTGCCAGCAGCTCAGCCGGGACAGAGAATCAGCCCCAGCATTTT. The chain combines TRBV11-3 with TRBJ1-5; TRBD1 matches 7 bases. With 4 bases clipped from V and 4 bases from J, the junction kept 7 bases outside the gene matches. The germline V gene has CDR1 SGHNT and CDR2 YENEEA. CDR3 size: 15 residues.

The CDR3 protein is CASSDRADTGELFF. The CDR3 nucleotides are TGTGCCAGCAGTGACAGGGCTGACACCGGGGAGCTGTTTTTT. The rearrangement uses TRBV7-2 and TRBJ2-2; 7 bases are a match to TRBD1. V lost 6 bases and J lost 3; bases outside the gene matches: 4. The length of the CDR3 is 14 residues. Germline V gives CDR1 SGHTA, CDR2 FQGNSA.

The chain links TRBV6-5 to TRBJ1-1; D gene unclear. The CDR3 is made up of 12 amino acids. CDR1 and CDR2 (germline): MNHEY, SVGAGI. V lost 6 bases, J lost 5 bases, and 10 bases lay in between. CDR3 nucleotides: TGTGCCAGCAGCTCCCCAGGTACTGAAGCTTTCTTT. Its protein product is CASSSPGTEAFF.

This clone was seen once. J is TRBJ2-2 and V is TRBV3-1 (or the pseudogene TRBV3-2); unclear D gene. In germline, CDR1 is LGHDT, CDR2 YNNKEL (reference sequence). Trimming pared 0 bases from V and 3 bases from J, leaving 5 bases between. This CDR3 spans 14 amino acids. The CDR3 here is CASSQDSYTGELFF. The CDR3, as DNA: TGTGCCAGCAGCCAAGATTCCTACACCGGGGAGCTGTTTTTT.

The chain combines TRBV4-3 with TRBJ2-7; TRBD1 aligns across 7 bases. With 4 bases clipped from V and 3 bases from J, the junction kept 3 bases outside the gene matches. CDR3 size: 13 residues. Germline lookup yields CDR1 LGHNA and CDR2 YSLEER. The CDR3 is CASSRDRVYEQYF. Here the CDR3 DNA reads TGCGCCAGCAGCCGCGACAGGGTCTACGAGCAGTACTTC.

The rearrangement joins TRBV2 to TRBJ2-2; D remains unclear. Germline V gene sequence: CDR1 SNHLY, CDR2 FYNNEI. Trimming pared 9 bases from V and 3 bases from J, leaving 5 bases between. The CDR3 covers 11 residues. This chain's CDR3 is CASTYTGELFF. The CDR3 DNA sequence: TGTGCCAGTACATACACCGGGGAGCTGTTTTTT.

The CDR3 loop reads CASSYAGMNTEAFF. The CDR3, as DNA: TGTGCCAGCAGTTACGCAGGAATGAACACTGAAGCTTTCTTT. The chain combines TRBV6-5 with TRBJ1-1; no firm D call. With 2 bases removed from V and 0 bases from J, the gap between germline ends came to 7 bases. Per germline, CDR1 MNHEY and CDR2 SVGAGI. The CDR3 contains 14 residues.

As concerns this clone: At the DNA level, this CDR3 is encoded by other sequences in the same sample as well. The chain employs TRBV7-9 and TRBJ1-6, with TRBD1 matching over 7 bases. In germline, CDR1 is SEHNR, CDR2 FQNEAQ (reference sequence). After removal of 1 base from V and 7 bases from J, the junction contained 1 base not matched to a gene. The CDR3 is 14 amino acids. The DNA of the CDR3 is TGTGCCAGCAGCTTAGGGGGACAGAATTCACCCCTCCACTTT. It codes for CASSLGGQNSPLHF.

This chain links TRBV5-1 with TRBJ1-2, with D possibly being TRBD1 (5 bases). Trimming stripped 0 bases from V and 6 bases from J, with 12 bases between. The CDR3 contains 14 residues. Germline CDR1 is SGHRS and CDR2 is YFSETQ. The CDR3 spells CASSLGQIEHGYTF. The CDR3 DNA reads TGCGCCAGCAGCTTGGGACAGATCGAGCATGGCTACACCTTC.

This chain joins TRBV5-1 and TRBJ2-2, with 8 bases fitting TRBD2. Germline assignment: CDR1 SGHRS and CDR2 YFSETQ. After removal of 1 base from V and 2 bases from J, the junction contained 4 bases not matched to a gene. The CDR3 is 16 residues long. The CDR3 bases are TGCGCCAGCAGCTTGAGCGGGGGCCAAAACACCGGGGAGCTGTTTTTT. Translation gives CASSLSGGQNTGELFF.

Notes on this clone: At one of its ends the junction is not consistent with the germline gene, which may arise from a read error. This chain links TRBV19 with TRBJ1-2; 8 bases are shared with TRBD1. From germline, CDR1 is LNHDA and CDR2 SQIVND (reference sequence). The CDR3 runs to 13 residues. CDR3 nucleotides: TGTGCCACCGCGACAGGGGTTAACCATGGCTACACCTTC. Its protein product is CATATGVNHGYTF.

The rearrangement links TRBV6-1 to TRBJ1-6, with D possibly matching TRBD1 (6 bases). CDR1 is MNHNS, CDR2 SASEGT, per germline. The CDR3 runs to 16 residues. With 3 bases removed from V and 7 bases from J, the gap between germline ends came to 16 bases. The CDR3 nucleotides are TGTGCCAGCAGTGAGGCCGGGACATTCGGGAATTCACCCCTCCACTTT. Translating gives CASSEAGTFGNSPLHF.

This clone was seen a single time. This chain links TRBV19 with TRBJ1-2; the D gene is possibly TRBD1 (5 bases). V was shortened by 3 bases and J by 6 bases, with 23 bases between the two germline ends. The CDR3 has 17 residues. CDR1 is LNHDA, CDR2 SQIVND, per germline (reference sequence). The CDR3 is CASSMYFPPGVTDGYTF. The DNA for the CDR3 is TGTGCCAGTAGTATGTATTTCCCTCCGGGGGTGACGGATGGCTACACCTTC.

This chain connects TRBV7-9 to TRBJ1-3; TRBD1 agrees at 7 bases. Germline assignment: CDR1 SEHNR and CDR2 FQNEAQ (reference sequence). The CDR3 has 15 residues. Trimming at V came to 5 bases and at J to 2 bases, leaving 6 bases not matched to a gene. CDR3 bases: TGTGCCAGCAGCGAAGACAGGGAGCCTGGAAACACCATATATTTT. This codes for CASSEDREPGNTIYF.

This clone was counted between two and nine times. CDR3 sequence: CASSVGDGYEQYF. In DNA, the CDR3 is TGTGCCAGCAGCGTAGGCGATGGCTACGAGCAGTACTTC. The chain carries TRBV9 and TRBJ2-7; no definite D call. V was trimmed by 0 bases and J by 3 bases, leaving 7 bases between them. The CDR3 length is 13 residues. Germline V gene sequence: CDR1 SGDLS, CDR2 YYNGEE.

The chain recombines TRBV21-1 with TRBJ2-3; the table gives TRBD2 as D, unverified against the DNA. TRBV21-1 counts as a pseudogene. CDR3 length equals 19 residues. The chain's CDR3 is CASSKWLAGGNISTDTQYF. As DNA, the CDR3 is TGTGCCAGCAGCAAGTGGCTAGCGGGGGGGAATATTAGCACAGATACGCAGTATTTT.

This sequence joins TRBV6-6 and TRBJ2-1, with 7 bases fitting TRBD1. The CDR3 covers 13 residues. Germline V gene data show CDR1 as MNHNY and CDR2 as SVGAGI (reference sequence). J was trimmed by 8 bases and V by 2 bases; bases with no gene match: 3. The CDR3 protein is CASSYHRGHEQFF. As DNA, the CDR3 is TGTGCCAGCAGTTACCACAGGGGCCATGAGCAGTTCTTC.

The chain employs TRBV2 and TRBJ1-4, with 8 nucleotides matching TRBD1. The V gene's germline CDR1 is SNHLY and CDR2 FYNNEI. This CDR3 is built from 15 residues. V was pared by 4 bases and J by 0 bases, with 1 base of the junction left unmatched. In DNA, the CDR3 is TGTGCCAGCAGTGTGGACAGGGCAACTAATGAAAAACTGTTTTTT. Amino acid sequence: CASSVDRATNEKLFF.

The chain uses TRBV19 and TRBJ2-6, with TRBD2 identical over 7 bases. The CDR3 contains 17 residues. Germline assignment: CDR1 LNHDA and CDR2 SQIVND (reference sequence). The junction had 12 bases not matched to a gene; V was cut back by 10 bases and J by 0 bases. CDR3 loop: CATIGTTSHSGANVLTF. For the CDR3, the DNA is TGTGCCACCATTGGCACGACTAGCCACTCTGGGGCCAACGTCCTGACTTTC.

This clone has only one observation. For the CDR3, the DNA is TGTGCCAGCAGCTGGCCGGGACTAGCGGGACAAGCTATCACAGATACGCAGTATTTT. Translation: CASSWPGLAGQAITDTQYF. The V call is TRBV12-1, the J call TRBJ2-3; whether TRBD2, the table's D call, matches the DNA was not checked. TRBV12-1 is noted as a pseudogene. This CDR3 comprises 19 residues.